Following are 30 T cell receptor beta chains from one sample sequenced in a study of shared clonotypes between healthy human individuals. Sequenced by immunoSEQ multiplex PCR; TCRdb stores in-frame clones only, minus some. The sample gives about 2 million clones, about 95% of which show up once; 0.9% to 1.4% is in the top ten. CD45RO-negative CD8 cells positively selected for CCR7 made up the naive population, which excluded terminally differentiated effector memory CD45RA+ cells. Specimen: naive CD8+ T cells sorted from blood. All receptors come from a man younger than 35 in good health.

The chain employs TRBV10-2 and TRBJ2-7, with unresolved D. This CDR3 is 11 amino acids long. In germline, CDR1 is WSHSY, CDR2 SAAADI. The germline V and J ends were trimmed by 6 bases and 2 bases, with 5 bases remaining between them. The DNA of the CDR3 is TGCGCCAGCAGGGAAGCCTACGAGCAGTACTTC. As protein: CASREAYEQYF.

The V gene is TRBV6-5, the J gene TRBJ2-3; no reliable D call. Germline V gene sequence: CDR1 MNHEY, CDR2 SVGAGI. With 0 bases removed from V and 0 bases from J, the gap between germline ends came to 7 bases. The CDR3 runs 15 residues. CDR3 amino acids: CASSYSEGSTDTQYF. CDR3 bases: TGTGCCAGCAGTTACTCGGAAGGGAGCACAGATACGCAGTATTTT.

The rearrangement joins TRBV10-3 to TRBJ2-7; D is tentatively TRBD1 or TRBD2 (5 bases each). The germline V gene has CDR1 ENHRY and CDR2 SYGVKD. V was pared by 6 bases and J by 3 bases, with 21 bases between. CDR3 length equals 16 residues. CDR3 residues: CAISPGASEGFYEQYF. The CDR3 coding sequence is TGTGCCATCAGCCCCGGGGCGTCCGAGGGATTCTACGAGCAGTACTTC.

The chain uses TRBV6-1 and TRBJ2-7, with D possibly being TRBD1 or TRBD2 (5 bases each). Germline V gene data show CDR1 as MNHNS and CDR2 as SASEGT. The CDR3 totals 10 residues. The V end was cut by 7 bases, the J end by 6 bases, with 7 bases between. The CDR3 region is CASTGPEQYF. The CDR3 region has the DNA TGTGCCAGCACGGGACCCGAGCAGTACTTC.

The rearrangement joins TRBV30 to TRBJ2-2, with 7 positions matching TRBD2. Germline V CDR1 and CDR2: GTSNPN, SVGIG (reference sequence). This CDR3 region has 15 residues. The V and J ends lost 4 bases and 2 bases, in that order; junction bases with no gene match: 7. For the CDR3, the DNA is TGTGCCTGGACGATCGGGACTATCAACACCGGGGAGCTGTTTTTT. It is translated as CAWTIGTINTGELFF.

The chain combines TRBV6-6 with TRBJ2-5; D unclear. The CDR3 has 15 residues. Germline V CDR1 and CDR2: MNHNY, SVGAGI (reference sequence). Trimming took 2 bases from V and 5 from J, leaving 15 bases between them. For the CDR3, the DNA is TGTGCCAGCAGTTACACCACATCGAGGTGGGAGACCCAGTACTTC. Amino acid sequence: CASSYTTSRWETQYF.

This clone occurred a few times. The chain combines TRBV5-4 with TRBJ1-2; D is possibly TRBD1 (5 bases). From germline, CDR1 is SGHNT and CDR2 YYREEE (reference sequence). The CDR3 is 12 amino acids. Trimming removed 3 bases at V and 3 bases at J, with 6 bases between. DNA for the CDR3: TGTGCCAGCAGCTCGGGACACTATGGCTACACCTTC. This gives the protein CASSSGHYGYTF. Combining the CDR3 with reference TRBV5-4 and TRBJ1-2 gives the whole variable domain ETGVTQSPTHLIKTRGQQVTLRCSSQSGHNTVSWYQQALGQGPQFIFQYYREEENGRGNFPPRFSGLQFPNYSSELNVNALELDDSALYLCASSSGHYGYTFGSGTRLTVV.

The chain combines TRBV6-5 with TRBJ1-1; D uncertain. Germline values: CDR1 MNHEY, CDR2 SVGAGI. This CDR3 contains 13 residues. V lost 4 bases and J 7 bases, leaving 13 bases between the germline ends. CDR3 nucleotide sequence: TGTGCCAGCAGTTCCCTTCGGGGTCATGAAGCTTTCTTT. Encoded protein: CASSSLRGHEAFF.

The J gene is TRBJ2-1, the V gene TRBV18; maybe TRBD1 (5 bases). The CDR3 spans 15 residues. CDR1 is KGHSH, CDR2 LQKENI, per germline. Trimming left V 4 bases short and J 0 bases short, with 10 bases between. The CDR3 DNA follows: TGTGCCAGCTCACAGACAGTTCTCTCCTACAATGAGCAGTTCTTC. This translates into CASSQTVLSYNEQFF.

The chain employs TRBV5-4 and TRBJ2-6, with D possibly TRBD2 on 5 matching bases. The CDR3 spans 17 residues. Per the germline V gene, CDR1 is SGHNT and CDR2 is YYREEE (reference sequence). V was clipped by 0 bases and J by 4 bases, with 14 bases between them. In nucleotides, the CDR3 is TGTGCCAGCAGCTTGGTGAATCGGGGTACGGGGGCCAACGTCCTGACTTTC. Amino acid sequence: CASSLVNRGTGANVLTF.

V gene TRBV4-1 combines with J gene TRBJ1-1; D uncertain. CDR3 length: 18 amino acids. The germline gives CDR1 MGHRA, CDR2 YSYEKL. With 0 bases removed from V and 1 base from J, the gap between germline ends came to 18 bases. The CDR3 DNA follows: TGCGCCAGCAGCCAAGAGGCGGCAGGATGGGAGGGGAACACTGAAGCTTTCTTT. This sequence encodes CASSQEAAGWEGNTEAFF.

The chain has TRBV6-5 and TRBJ2-2; TRBD2 is a possible D gene (6 bases). Per germline, CDR1 MNHEY and CDR2 SVGAGI. This CDR3 is built from 15 residues. Trimming removed 0 bases at V and 6 bases at J, with 11 bases between. CDR3 DNA sequence: TGTGCCAGCAGTTACTCGGGGGGACGGCCCGGGGAGCTGTTTTTT. Its protein product is CASSYSGGRPGELFF.

The table lists this clone with a count of one. The V call is TRBV7-9, the J call TRBJ2-5; 8 nucleotides match TRBD1. Per germline, CDR1 SEHNR and CDR2 FQNEAQ (reference sequence). This CDR3 contains 16 residues. Germline trimming cut 5 bases from V and 0 bases from J; bases unmatched to any gene: 8. The DNA of the CDR3 is TGTGCCAGCAGCCATGGTACAGGGGGGTACCAAGAGACCCAGTACTTC. As protein: CASSHGTGGYQETQYF.

The chain couples TRBV19 to TRBJ1-1, with 7 bases identical to TRBD1. Germline CDR1 is LNHDA and CDR2 is SQIVND (reference sequence). CDR3 size: 15 residues. Losses at the gene ends were 6 bases for V and 7 bases for J; bases not matched to a gene: 14. The CDR3 spells CASRSLTGRVREAFF. The CDR3 DNA follows: TGTGCCAGTAGATCCCTGACAGGGAGGGTACGTGAAGCTTTCTTT.

The chain combines TRBV5-6 with TRBJ2-1; 8 bases match TRBD1. This CDR3 has 14 residues. Germline V gene sequence: CDR1 SGHDT, CDR2 YYEEEE. The V and J ends lost 5 bases and 9 bases, in that order; junction bases with no gene match: 10. CDR3 coding DNA: TGTGCCAGCAGTTTTGGACAGGGCGGGGCTGAGCAGTTCTTC. Its translation is CASSFGQGGAEQFF.

The rearrangement links TRBV10-3 to TRBJ2-7; the D gene could be TRBD1 or TRBD2 (5 bases each). CDR1 is ENHRY and CDR2 is SYGVKD in the germline V gene. This CDR3 has 14 residues. Trimming took 3 bases from V and 2 from J, leaving 11 bases between them. The CDR3, as DNA: TGTGCCATCAGTGATGGGCAGGGACCCTACGAGCAGTACTTC. Amino acid sequence: CAISDGQGPYEQYF.

Concerning this clone: The same CDR3 also results from other DNA sequences found in this sample. This rearrangement joins TRBV13 to TRBJ2-1; D is unresolved. CDR3 length: 12 residues. The V end was cut by 4 bases, the J end by 3 bases, with 4 bases between. Germline V gene sequence: CDR1 PRHDT, CDR2 FYEKMQ (reference sequence). CDR3 region: CASSSDYNEQFF. CDR3 DNA: TGTGCCAGCAGCTCAGACTACAATGAGCAGTTCTTC. The variable domain in full, with the rest retrieved from reference TRBV13 and TRBJ2-1, is AAGVIQSPRHLIKEKRETATLKCYPIPRHDTVYWYQQGPGQDPQFLISFYEKMQSDKGSIPDRFSAQQFSDYHSELNMSSLELGDSALYFCASSSDYNEQFFGPGTRLTVL.

V gene TRBV10-2 combines with J gene TRBJ1-3; D gene uncertain. Trimming pared 2 bases from V and 3 bases from J, leaving 5 bases between. Germline assignment: CDR1 WSHSY and CDR2 SAAADI. This CDR3 is 13 amino acids long. The chain's CDR3 is CASSESGGNTIYF. CDR3 DNA: TGCGCCAGCAGTGAGAGCGGTGGAAACACCATATATTTT.

In this sample, this clone turned up once. J is TRBJ2-3 and V is TRBV6-5, with D tentatively TRBD1 (5 bases). V shed 0 bases and J shed 5 bases, with 9 bases lying between them. Germline assignment: CDR1 MNHEY and CDR2 SVGAGI. The CDR3 runs to 14 residues. The CDR3 sequence: CASSYSSGKDTQYF. As DNA, the CDR3 is TGTGCCAGCAGTTACTCGTCAGGGAAAGATACGCAGTATTTT.

V is TRBV29-1 and J is TRBJ1-2, with 9 bases aligning to TRBD1. Germline V gene data show CDR1 as SQVTM and CDR2 as ANQGSEA. The V and J ends lost 5 bases and 8 bases, in that order; junction bases with no gene match: 6. The CDR3 loop spans 12 amino acids. The CDR3 DNA is TGCAGCGTTCTACAGGGGGCCTGGGGCTACACCTTC. Translated: CSVLQGAWGYTF.

This chain uses TRBV18 with TRBJ2-1; D is possibly TRBD2 (6 bases). The V gene lost 2 bases and the J gene lost 10 bases, with 12 bases spanning the gap. CDR1 is KGHSH, CDR2 LQKENI, per germline. This CDR3 region has 13 residues. CDR3 protein: CASSPAGSGEQFF. For the CDR3, the DNA is TGTGCCAGCTCACCAGCGGGGTCTGGGGAGCAGTTCTTC.

Details on this clone: A read error may produce the germline difference seen at one junction end. The V and J genes are TRBV16 and TRBJ1-2, with a weak D call TRBD1 (6 bases). Germline V gene data show CDR1 as KGHSY and CDR2 as FQNENV. CDR3 size: 18 residues. CDR3 protein: CASSKSPGAGAVHYGYTF. Written as DNA, the CDR3 is TGTGCCAGCAGCAAATCCCCAGGAGCAGGGGCCGTACACTATGGCTACACCTTC. Looking up the rest from reference TRBV16 and TRBJ1-2 gives the full variable domain: GEEVAQTPKHLVRGEGQKAKLYCAPIKGHSYVFWYQQVLKNEFKFLISFQNENVFDETGMPKERFSAKCLPNSPCSLEIQATKLEDSAVYFCASSKSPGAGAVHYGYTFGSGTRLTVV.

In this sample, this clone turned up once. The chain carries TRBV28 and TRBJ2-7; D unresolved. CDR3 length: 17 residues. Germline V lookup: CDR1 MDHEN, CDR2 SYDVKM. V lost 3 bases and J lost 3, with 21 bases in between. CDR3 DNA sequence: TGTGCCAGCAGTTTGAGGTCCGGACCCGTGGGGTACTACGAGCAGTACTTC. Amino acid sequence: CASSLRSGPVGYYEQYF.

This clone has a single count. Different DNA sequences within this sample yield the same CDR3. The CDR3 nucleotides are TGTGCCAGCAGTTACGCTGGGGTCCCCTACGAGCAGTACTTC. As protein: CASSYAGVPYEQYF. This rearrangement joins TRBV6-5 to TRBJ2-7; D is unclear. Trimming took 2 bases from V and 2 from J, leaving 10 bases between them. This CDR3 region has 14 residues. Germline values: CDR1 MNHEY, CDR2 SVGAGI.

This clone came up once. This chain joins TRBV7-2 and TRBJ1-1, with D possibly being TRBD1 (5 bases). Germline V lookup: CDR1 SGHTA, CDR2 FQGNSA. The CDR3 is 13 amino acids. With 3 bases removed from V and 6 bases from J, the gap between germline ends came to 11 bases. This chain's CDR3 is CASSFGGKAEAFF. CDR3 nucleotide sequence: TGTGCCAGCAGCTTTGGGGGAAAGGCTGAAGCTTTCTTT.

The rearrangement links TRBV10-3 to TRBJ2-7; 10 bases fit TRBD1. The CDR3 extends over 14 amino acids. Germline V gene sequence: CDR1 ENHRY, CDR2 SYGVKD. V dropped 8 bases and J dropped 4; count of bases not matched to a gene: 8. CDR3 nucleotide sequence: TGTGCCATCTCCATGTGGGACAGGGGTTACGAGCAGTACTTC. It encodes CAISMWDRGYEQYF.

The V and J genes are TRBV4-1 and TRBJ2-7, with a possible D match to TRBD1 (5 bases). Germline CDR1 MGHRA, CDR2 YSYEKL. V was pared by 1 base and J by 0 bases, with 16 bases between. There are 17 residues in the CDR3. CDR3 DNA sequence: TGCGCCAGCAGCCAAGTGATTGGACACCCGAGCTCCTACGAGCAGTACTTC. Protein product: CASSQVIGHPSSYEQYF.

The V call is TRBV27, the J call TRBJ2-2; 8 bases line up with TRBD1. This CDR3 has 15 amino acids. CDR1 MNHEY and CDR2 SMNVEV come from the germline V gene (reference sequence). The ends lost 6 bases at V and 6 bases at J; junction bases unmatched: 9. The CDR3 nucleotides read TGTGCCAGCAGCATAGGACAGGGCTCGGCCGGGGAGCTGTTTTTT. This translates into CASSIGQGSAGELFF.

The chain joins TRBV9 to TRBJ1-1; TRBD1 matches at 8 bases. Losses at the gene ends were 3 bases for V and 5 bases for J; bases not matched to a gene: 6. CDR1 and CDR2 from the germline V gene are SGDLS and YYNGEE. There are 14 residues in the CDR3. CDR3 amino acids: CASSGTGGWTEAFF. The DNA of the CDR3 is TGTGCCAGCAGCGGAACAGGGGGTTGGACTGAAGCTTTCTTT.

This clone appeared a few times. A read error may be the cause here, since a much bigger clone is one base away. The sample carries other DNA sequences with the same CDR3. The chain has TRBV7-9 and TRBJ1-1; D uncertain. The CDR3 length is 12 residues. Trimming removed 3 bases from V and 4 bases from J, with 6 bases in between. Germline values: CDR1 SEHNR, CDR2 FQNEAQ (reference sequence). CDR3 protein: CASSFGVTEAFF. DNA for the CDR3: TGTGCCAGCAGCTTTGGGGTCACTGAAGCTTTCTTT.